The entry below gives a single TCR beta chain sequence along with its context. The data originate from a study of molecular identifiers for immune sequencing clone quantification. The ends were cut back, 0 bases at V and 4 bases at J, with 9 bases in the middle. This CDR3 is 14 amino acids long. CDR1 and CDR2 (germline): SEHNR, FQNEAQ (reference sequence). TCRdb independently ran MiXCR on the PCR reads; one entry per CDR3 protein. The sample consists of fewer than 350,000 distinct CDR3 sequences, 24% of them appearing once. This clonotype was obtained from a human donor in good health. Some libraries in this study had Jurkat cell RNA spiked in. The specimen sequenced was naive CD8+ T cells from blood, with Jurkat cell RNA spiked in. Stated subset: FACS-sorted CD8+CD4-CCR7+CD45RA+ naive T cells. The chain couples TRBV7-9 to TRBJ1-1; no reliable D call. CDR3 DNA: TGTGCCAGCAGCTTAGCTGTCGGTATCACTGAAGCTTTCTTT. It codes for CASSLAVGITEAFF.